This T cell receptor beta chain emerged from a study of radiation and T cells in renal cell carcinoma. Time point denoted: baseline pretreatment blood. The treatment here: 15 Gy SBRT to primary tumor, nephrectomy 4 weeks later. Blood was sampled at baseline, 2 weeks and 4 weeks after SBRT. Clones were read by immunoSEQ multiplex PCR, and TCRdb kept only the in-frame ones, dropping some. This table has approximately 110,000 clones, roughly 85% appearing once. This clone turned up a few times. Germline V gene sequence: CDR1 MNHEY, CDR2 SVGAGI. CDR3 length: 13 residues. The V end was cut by 2 bases, the J end by 2 bases, with 6 bases between.

The sample here was blood, taken from a patient whose treatment included radiotherapy and nephrectomy. This sequence was found in a woman aged 55-70 years with renal cell carcinoma. The gene calls are TRBV6-5 and TRBJ1-1; D remains ambiguous. The CDR3 DNA is TGTGCCAGCAGTTACGGATCCAACACTGAAGCTTTCTTT. It codes for CASSYGSNTEAFF.